These 13 T cell receptor beta chains share one sample of origin, sequenced in a study of blood T cell repertoires in COVID-19. Clones were read by immunoSEQ multiplex PCR, and TCRdb kept only the in-frame ones, dropping some. The repertoire holds about 330,000 clones, 70% to 90% seen once, with roughly 4% in the top ten. The sequenced sample consisted of peripheral blood. These receptor sequences come from a woman in her fifties or sixties with active or convalescent COVID-19.

This rearrangement joins TRBV7-9 to TRBJ1-1; D remains unclear. CDR3 length equals 14 residues. Between the trimmed V and J ends, which lost 4 bases and 1 base, there was a span of 10 bases. Germline assignment: CDR1 SEHNR and CDR2 FQNEAQ (reference sequence). Here the CDR3 reads CASSSRAENTEAFF. CDR3 sequence (DNA): TGTGCCAGCAGCTCGAGGGCCGAGAACACTGAAGCTTTCTTT.

CDR3 bases: TGTGCCAGCTCACCACGTCAGGCGGGAAACACCGGGGAGCTGTTTTTT. This codes for CASSPRQAGNTGELFF. V gene TRBV18 combines with J gene TRBJ2-2; tentatively, D is TRBD2 (6 bases). The CDR3 totals 16 residues. V dropped 1 base and J dropped 2 bases, with 11 bases sitting between them. The germline V gene encodes CDR1 KGHSH and CDR2 LQKENI.

This clone was seen a handful of times. The chain joins TRBV29-1 to TRBJ1-1; D gene unclear. The CDR3 sequence is 12 residues long. Germline V gene data show CDR1 as SQVTM and CDR2 as ANQGSEA. Trimming pared 2 bases from V and 1 base from J, leaving 5 bases between. CDR3: CSVEQENTEAFF. DNA of the CDR3: TGCAGCGTTGAACAGGAGAACACTGAAGCTTTCTTT.

V and J are TRBV7-2 and TRBJ2-7; D gene unclear. Looked up from germline, CDR1 is SGHTA and CDR2 is FQGNSA. Trimming took off 3 bases at V and 4 bases at J, with 10 bases between the two ends. The CDR3 sequence is 13 residues long. The CDR3 sequence: CASSFSIVYEQYF. The CDR3 DNA reads as TGTGCCAGCAGCTTTAGCATCGTGTACGAGCAGTACTTC.

V usage is TRBV2 and J usage is TRBJ1-6; D gene ambiguous. Per the germline V gene, CDR1 is SNHLY and CDR2 is FYNNEI. The CDR3 totals 15 residues. V was clipped by 1 base and J by 7 bases, with 11 bases between them. This CDR3 is CASSEGGTVNSPLHF. In DNA form, the CDR3 reads TGTGCCAGCAGTGAAGGAGGTACTGTCAATTCACCCCTCCACTTT.

The chain joins TRBV27 to TRBJ2-7, with 9 bases matching TRBD2. Looked up from germline, CDR1 is MNHEY and CDR2 is SMNVEV (reference sequence). The CDR3 runs 14 residues. V shed 6 bases, J shed 4 bases, and the junction held 7 bases outside the gene matches. CDR3 in amino acids: CASSTSSGVYEQYF. The CDR3, as DNA: TGTGCCAGCAGCACCTCTAGCGGGGTGTACGAGCAGTACTTC.

The chain has TRBV5-4 and TRBJ1-2, with a tentative D call TRBD1 (5 bases). Germline V lookup: CDR1 SGHNT, CDR2 YYREEE (reference sequence). This CDR3 comprises 11 residues. Trimming shortened V by 4 bases and J by 13 bases, and 14 bases separated the two germline ends. CDR3 amino acids: CASSLGLSGTF. The CDR3 nucleotides are TGTGCCAGCAGCCTGGGACTCTCGGGCACCTTC.

This chain uses TRBV6-5 with TRBJ2-7; 8 bases map to TRBD2. CDR3 length: 16 amino acids. V trimming: 2 bases; J trimming: 2 bases; junction bases outside the gene matches: 8. Germline-derived CDR1 and CDR2 are MNHEY and SVGAGI. CDR3 in amino acids: CASSYGTSGATYEQYF. The CDR3 DNA sequence: TGTGCCAGCAGTTACGGCACTAGCGGCGCAACCTACGAGCAGTACTTC.

This clone was observed once. V usage is TRBV28 and J usage is TRBJ2-1; 7 bases match TRBD1. The CDR3 has 16 residues. Germline loops: CDR1 MDHEN, CDR2 SYDVKM. Unmatched junction bases numbered 20, after V lost 6 bases and J lost 12 bases. The CDR3 loop reads CASSRQGLANSGRQFF. CDR3 DNA: TGTGCCAGCAGCCGACAGGGATTAGCAAACTCTGGACGGCAGTTCTTC.

The chain recombines TRBV6-2 or TRBV6-3 with TRBJ2-5; 8 nucleotides align to TRBD1. The CDR3 runs 15 residues. J was trimmed by 5 bases and V by 5 bases; bases with no gene match: 10. Germline lookup yields CDR1 MNHEY and CDR2 SVGEGT. Here the CDR3 reads CASSNPGTGRETQYF. DNA of the CDR3: TGTGCCAGCAGTAACCCCGGGACAGGACGCGAGACCCAGTACTTC.

The chain uses TRBV4-3 and TRBJ1-6; 7 bases align to TRBD1. CDR1 LGHNA and CDR2 YSLEER come from the germline V gene. V trimming: 0 bases; J trimming: 10 bases; junction bases outside the gene matches: 6. This CDR3 is built from 15 residues. The DNA of the CDR3 is TGCGCCAGCAGCCAAGATCACAGGGGACAATCACCCCTCCACTTT. This codes for CASSQDHRGQSPLHF.

V is TRBV5-1 and J is TRBJ2-7; possibly TRBD2 for D (5 bases). CDR3 length: 14 amino acids. Trimming took 4 bases from V and 4 from J, leaving 15 bases between them. The germline V gene has CDR1 SGHRS and CDR2 YFSETQ. The CDR3 is CASSQTGIQYEQYF. DNA for the CDR3: TGCGCCAGCAGCCAGACCGGGATCCAATACGAGCAGTACTTC. Together with reference TRBV5-1 and TRBJ2-7, the CDR3 gives the full variable domain: KAGVTQTPRYLIKTRGQQVTLSCSPISGHRSVSWYQQTPGQGLQFLFEYFSETQRNKGNFPGRFSGRQFSNSRSEMNVSTLELGDSALYLCASSQTGIQYEQYFGPGTRLTVT.

The genes are TRBV24-1 and TRBJ2-1; D unresolved. Between the trimmed V and J ends, which lost 1 base and 3 bases, there was a span of 6 bases. CDR1 is KGHDR and CDR2 is SFDVKD in the germline V gene. The CDR3 extends over 14 amino acids. CDR3 in DNA: TGTGCCACCAGTGATTTTGCAGGCTACAATGAGCAGTTCTTC. It codes for CATSDFAGYNEQFF.